This T cell receptor (beta chain) derives from a study of CD8+ T cells in alopecia areata. Notes on the study in general: Compared with normal scalp, lesional scalp had higher clonality and more expanded CD8+ clones.

Concerning this clone itself: Its antigen is unknown.

Trimming cost V 2 bases and J 4 bases, with 7 bases left between them. The length of the CDR3 is 13 residues. Germline CDR1 and CDR2: MGHRA and YSYEKL. Isolated RNA was reverse transcribed into cDNA used as the sequencing template. Here immunoSEQ multiplex PCR was the method, and the copy in TCRdb shows in-frame clones only, minus some. The table includes 140,000 to 150,000 clones, less than 65% detected once. The clonotype was recovered from a human donor in good health. This chain uses TRBV4-1 with TRBJ2-3, with unresolved D. Sequenced sample: CD8+ T cells sorted from blood. The CDR3 coding sequence is TGCGCCAGCAGCCAAAAGGGTTCAGATACGCAGTATTTT. Translated, it gives CASSQKGSDTQYF.